Described below is a single TCR beta chain sequence and its context. The CDR3 extends over 15 amino acids. The germline V gene encodes CDR1 MGHRA and CDR2 YSYEKL. V dropped 2 bases and J dropped 3; count of bases not matched to a gene: 4. The data were produced by immunoSEQ multiplex PCR, yet TCRdb's version contains in-frame clones alone and is incomplete. The sample lists roughly 200,000 clones; around 90% were seen once. This sample is part of a study of blood T cell repertoires in COVID-19. Study background: T cells, B-cell-depleted T cells, or PBMCs supplied cDNA or gDNA.

Participant ages covered roughly 18 to 89 years across approximately 25 US areas. Cohort 3 recovered donors had two negative PCRs, clearance, or symptom resolution. Sequencing input: PBMCs or T cells enriched from blood (not recorded which). This receptor was obtained from a man aged 25 to 45 who had recovered from COVID-19. The rearrangement links TRBV4-1 to TRBJ2-7; TRBD1 matches 10 bases. CDR3 amino acids: CASSQPGQGFYEQYF. CDR3 in DNA: TGCGCCAGCAGCCAACCGGGACAGGGGTTCTACGAGCAGTACTTC.